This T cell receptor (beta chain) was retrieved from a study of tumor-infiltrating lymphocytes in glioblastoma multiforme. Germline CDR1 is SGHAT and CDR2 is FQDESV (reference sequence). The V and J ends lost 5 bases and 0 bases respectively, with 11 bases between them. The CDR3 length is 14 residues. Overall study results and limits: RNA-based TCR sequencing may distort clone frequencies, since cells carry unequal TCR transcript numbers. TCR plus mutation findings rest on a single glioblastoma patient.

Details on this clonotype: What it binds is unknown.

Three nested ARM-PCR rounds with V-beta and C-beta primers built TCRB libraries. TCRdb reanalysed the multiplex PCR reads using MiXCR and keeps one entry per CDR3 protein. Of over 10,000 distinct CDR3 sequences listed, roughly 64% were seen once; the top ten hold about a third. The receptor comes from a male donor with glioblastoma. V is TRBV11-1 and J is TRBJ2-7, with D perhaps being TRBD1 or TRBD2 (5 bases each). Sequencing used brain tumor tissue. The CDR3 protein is CASSQGTYSYEQYF. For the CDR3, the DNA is TGTGCCAGCAGCCAAGGGACGTACTCCTACGAGCAGTACTTC.